Listed below are T cell receptor beta chains from one sample, sequenced in a study of T cells in localized non-small cell lung cancer. Here immunoSEQ multiplex PCR was the method, and the copy in TCRdb shows in-frame clones only, minus some. The sample contains about 24,000 clones, 90% of which appear only once. The specimen comprised peripheral blood, sampled before any cancer treatment. The origin of the receptors is a woman aged 40 to 75 with stage I lung adenocarcinoma. CDR3s include the opening cysteine and the closing phenylalanine or tryptophan. The D gene is left open where the match is weak. Size tells how often a clone was seen (once, few, many) or the class of an expanded clone, and some rows leave it out.

j_call,d_call,clone_size,v_call,cdr3_length,cdr3_aa,cdr3_nt
TRBJ2-7,TRBD2,-,TRBV19,15,CASSMRTSGKYEQYF,TGTGCCAGTAGTATGCGGACTAGCGGGAAATACGAGCAGTACTTC
TRBJ2-7,TRBD2,once,TRBV13,19,CASSFRLAGGHISSYEQYF,TGTGCCAGCAGCTTTAGACTAGCGGGAGGCCACATTAGCTCCTACGAGCAGTACTTC
TRBJ2-3,TRBD1,-,TRBV5-1,14,CASSSGGYTDTQYF,TGCGCCAGCAGTTCAGGGGGCTACACAGATACGCAGTATTTT
TRBJ2-1,-,-,TRBV28,14,CASSSRWGIHEQFF,TGTGCCAGCAGTTCTAGGTGGGGGATCCATGAGCAGTTCTTC
TRBJ2-1,TRBD1,-,TRBV7-9,14,CATAPGQAHNEQFF,TGTGCCACCGCACCGGGACAGGCCCACAATGAGCAGTTCTTC
TRBJ2-1,TRBD1,-,TRBV5-1,17,CASSFIGTGGRGSEQFF,TGCGCCAGCAGCTTTATCGGGACAGGGGGCCGTGGGTCGGAGCAGTTCTTC
TRBJ2-1,-,-,TRBV11-2,13,CASSLNGEDEQFF,TGTGCCAGCAGCTTAAACGGAGAGGACGAGCAGTTCTTC
TRBJ2-4,TRBD2,-,TRBV5-1,13,CASSLGREGIQYF,TGCGCCAGCAGCTTGGGGAGGGAGGGCATTCAGTACTTC
TRBJ1-1,-,-,TRBV11-3,14,CASSGRGYGTEAFF,TGTGCCAGCAGCGGCAGGGGTTATGGCACTGAAGCTTTCTTT
TRBJ1-3,-,-,TRBV18,16,CASSAYDIHSGNTIYF,TGTGCCAGCTCAGCGTACGACATCCACTCTGGAAACACCATATATTTT
TRBJ1-6,-,once,TRBV28,17,CASSSFPSTGNNSPLHF,TGTGCCAGCAGTTCCTTCCCTTCGACGGGGAATAATTCACCCCTCCACTTT
TRBJ2-1,TRBD2,-,TRBV7-2,16,CASSYPGLAGNNEQFF,TGTGCCAGCAGTTACCCGGGACTAGCGGGTAACAATGAGCAGTTCTTC
TRBJ1-1,TRBD1,-,TRBV2,14,CASNPGTGATEAFF,TGTGCCAGCAACCCGGGGACAGGCGCCACTGAAGCTTTCTTT
TRBJ1-2,-,-,TRBV6-5,13,CASRSLGSLGYTF,TGTGCCAGCAGGTCCTTAGGCTCTCTAGGCTACACCTTC
TRBJ2-2,TRBD2,-,TRBV18,14,CASSPASGRGELFF,TGTGCCAGCTCACCAGCTAGCGGGAGAGGGGAGCTGTTTTTT
TRBJ2-7,TRBD1,-,TRBV5-1,14,CASSLAATGDEQYF,TGCGCCAGCAGCTTGGCCGCGACAGGGGACGAGCAGTACTTC
TRBJ2-3,-,-,TRBV5-4,14,CASSSDAQGDTQYF,TGTGCCAGCAGCTCGGACGCCCAGGGAGATACGCAGTATTTT
TRBJ2-3,-,-,TRBV30,12,CAWSVGADTQYF,TGTGCCTGGAGTGTTGGAGCAGATACGCAGTATTTT
TRBJ1-4,TRBD1,-,TRBV2,15,CASSSRTGANEKLFF,TGTGCCAGCAGTTCAAGGACAGGAGCAAATGAAAAACTGTTTTTT
TRBJ1-2,-,-,TRBV5-1,17,CASSLGPQGSANYGYTF,TGCGCCAGCAGCTTGGGGCCGCAGGGCTCGGCTAACTATGGCTACACCTTC